This T cell receptor beta chain was documented in a study of synovial regulatory T cells in juvenile arthritis. On this clone itself: Its cognate antigen is unknown.

This CDR3 is built from 14 residues. No coding sequence is recorded. Germline CDR1 SGHRS, CDR2 YFSETQ. This table comes from immunoSEQ multiplex PCR, and its TCRdb copy is limited to in-frame clones, with some not included. This repertoire comprises roughly 10,000 clones; its ten largest clones make up roughly 0.7%. Study outcomes and limitations: Inflammation-associated Treg cells in blood had less TCR diversity than the remaining blood Treg cells. Largely private between patients, iaTreg TCR repertoires showed partial overlap with synovial Teff and blood CPL repertoires.

The sample taken for sequencing was Treg cells from blood. Stated subset: remaining (HLA-DR-negative) circulating blood Treg cells. The clonotype comes from a donor aged 2-30 years with juvenile idiopathic arthritis. The chain has TRBV5-1 and TRBJ1-1. The CDR3 here is CASSLGAGSTEAFF.